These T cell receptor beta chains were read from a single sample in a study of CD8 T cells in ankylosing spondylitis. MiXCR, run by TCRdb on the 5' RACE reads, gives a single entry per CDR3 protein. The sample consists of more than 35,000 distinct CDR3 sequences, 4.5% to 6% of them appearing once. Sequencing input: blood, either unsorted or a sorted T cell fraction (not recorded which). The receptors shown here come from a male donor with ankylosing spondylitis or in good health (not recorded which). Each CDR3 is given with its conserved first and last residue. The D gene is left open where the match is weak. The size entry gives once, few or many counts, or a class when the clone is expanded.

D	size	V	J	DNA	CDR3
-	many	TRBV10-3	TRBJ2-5	TGTGCCATCAAAGCGGACATGCGGGAGACCCAGTACTTC	CAIKADMRETQYF
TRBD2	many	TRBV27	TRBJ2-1	TGTGCCAGCAGTTTCCTAGCGGCCTACAATGAGCAGTTCTTC	CASSFLAAYNEQFF
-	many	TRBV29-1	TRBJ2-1	TGCAGCGCCCGGCCTGGGGATGAGCAGTTCTTC	CSARPGDEQFF
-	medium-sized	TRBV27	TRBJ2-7	TGTGCCAGCAGTTTCTCAGGGATCCGCCAGTACTTC	CASSFSGIRQYF
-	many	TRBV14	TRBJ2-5	TGTGCCAGCAGCACCCTTGGGGAGACCCAGTACTTC	CASSTLGETQYF
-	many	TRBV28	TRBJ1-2	TGTGCCACCGAGGTTGTGGGGAGGTCCCTTTATGGCTACACCTTC	CATEVVGRSLYGYTF
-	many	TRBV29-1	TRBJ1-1	TGCAGCGTTGTAGGACGTATGAACACTGAAGCTTTCTTT	CSVVGRMNTEAFF
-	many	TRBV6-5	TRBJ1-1	TGTGCCAGCAGTTACTCGAGACAGGCGACTGAAGCTTTCTTT	CASSYSRQATEAFF
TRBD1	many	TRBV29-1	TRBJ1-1	TGCAGCGGGGGACAGGGCGCTGAAGCTTTCTTT	CSGGQGAEAFF
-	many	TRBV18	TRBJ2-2	TGTGCCAGCTCACCAGCGGGACGGAACACCGGGGAGCTGTTTTTT	CASSPAGRNTGELFF
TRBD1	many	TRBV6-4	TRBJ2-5	TGTGCCAGCACCTTGGACAGGGGGCTTGGGGAGACCCAGTACTTC	CASTLDRGLGETQYF
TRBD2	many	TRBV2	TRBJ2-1	TGTGCCAGCAAAACCGGGACTAGCGCCAATGAGCAGTTCTTC	CASKTGTSANEQFF
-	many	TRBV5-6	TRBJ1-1	TGTGCCAGCAGCTTTACAGGCCAAAGGGCTTTCTTT	CASSFTGQRAFF
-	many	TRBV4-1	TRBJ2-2	TGCGCCAGCAGCCGCACCCAGGGGCCCGGGGAGCTGTTTTTT	CASSRTQGPGELFF
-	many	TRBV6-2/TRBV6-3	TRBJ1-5	TGTGCCAGCAGTTACCCTATTTGGGCAGGGATTGATCAGCCCCAGCATTTT	CASSYPIWAGIDQPQHF
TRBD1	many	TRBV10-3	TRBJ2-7	TGTGCCATCAGTGCCCGGGCAGGGGGTACCCACGAGCAGTACTTC	CAISARAGGTHEQYF
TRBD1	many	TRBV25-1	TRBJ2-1	TGTGCCAACCCCACAGGGGGCTCCTACAATGAGCAGTTCTTC	CANPTGGSYNEQFF
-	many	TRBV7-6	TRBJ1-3	TGTGCCAGCAGCTTAGTAACCCGGGAGGACACCATATATTTT	CASSLVTREDTIYF
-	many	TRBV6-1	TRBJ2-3	TGTGCCAGTACTTCTAACCCTAGTATCGACACAGATACGCAGTATTTT	CASTSNPSIDTDTQYF
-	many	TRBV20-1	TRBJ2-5	TGCAGTGCTAGTCGGACGGTCGGGGAGACCCAGTACTTC	CSASRTVGETQYF
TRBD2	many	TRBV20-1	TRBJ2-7	TGCAGTGCCTTAGCGGGGGTCTCCTACGAGCAGTACTTC	CSALAGVSYEQYF
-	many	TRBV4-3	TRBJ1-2	TGCGCCAGCAGCCAAGATCTTGGGGACCTCTATGGCTACACCTTC	CASSQDLGDLYGYTF
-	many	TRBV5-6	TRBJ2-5	TGTGCCAGCAGCTTGGGGACAAGTGAGACCCAGTACTTC	CASSLGTSETQYF
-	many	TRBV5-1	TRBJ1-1	TGCGCCAGCAGCCCGTCGACAGGGAACACTGAAGCTTTCTTT	CASSPSTGNTEAFF